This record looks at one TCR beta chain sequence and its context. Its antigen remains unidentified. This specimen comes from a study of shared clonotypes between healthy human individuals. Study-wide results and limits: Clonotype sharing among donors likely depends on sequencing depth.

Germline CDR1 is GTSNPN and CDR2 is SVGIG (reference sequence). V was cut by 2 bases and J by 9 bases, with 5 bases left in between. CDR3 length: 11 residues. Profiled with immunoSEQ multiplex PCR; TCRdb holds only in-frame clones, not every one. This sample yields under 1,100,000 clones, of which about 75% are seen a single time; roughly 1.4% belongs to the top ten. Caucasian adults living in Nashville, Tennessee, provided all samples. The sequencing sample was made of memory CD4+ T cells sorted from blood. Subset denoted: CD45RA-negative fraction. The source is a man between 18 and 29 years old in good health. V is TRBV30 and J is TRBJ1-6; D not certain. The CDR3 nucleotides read TGTGCCTGGAGTAGGACTTCACCCCTCCACTTT. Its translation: CAWSRTSPLHF.